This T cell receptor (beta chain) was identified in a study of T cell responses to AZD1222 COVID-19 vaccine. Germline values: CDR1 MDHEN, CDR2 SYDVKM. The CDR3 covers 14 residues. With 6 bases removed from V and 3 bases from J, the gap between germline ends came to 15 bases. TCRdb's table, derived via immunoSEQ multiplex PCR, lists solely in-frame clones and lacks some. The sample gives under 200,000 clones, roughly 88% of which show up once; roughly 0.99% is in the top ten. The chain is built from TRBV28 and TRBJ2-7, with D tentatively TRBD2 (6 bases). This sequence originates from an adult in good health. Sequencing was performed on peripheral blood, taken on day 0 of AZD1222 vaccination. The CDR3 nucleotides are TGTGCCAGCAGGGGGGGAAAGGTCGACTACGAGCAGTACTTC. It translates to CASRGGKVDYEQYF.